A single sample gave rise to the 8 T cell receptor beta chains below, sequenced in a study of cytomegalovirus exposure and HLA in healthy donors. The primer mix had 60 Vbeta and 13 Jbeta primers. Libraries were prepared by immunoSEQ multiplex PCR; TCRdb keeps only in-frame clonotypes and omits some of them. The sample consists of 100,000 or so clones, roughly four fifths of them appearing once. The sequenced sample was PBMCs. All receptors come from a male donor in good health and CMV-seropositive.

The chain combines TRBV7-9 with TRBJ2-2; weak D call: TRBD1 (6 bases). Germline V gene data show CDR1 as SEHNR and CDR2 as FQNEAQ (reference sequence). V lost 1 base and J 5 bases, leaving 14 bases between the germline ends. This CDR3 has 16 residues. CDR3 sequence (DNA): TGTGCCAGCAGCTTAGGTCAGGGGAGAGGAACCGGGGAGCTGTTTTTT. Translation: CASSLGQGRGTGELFF.

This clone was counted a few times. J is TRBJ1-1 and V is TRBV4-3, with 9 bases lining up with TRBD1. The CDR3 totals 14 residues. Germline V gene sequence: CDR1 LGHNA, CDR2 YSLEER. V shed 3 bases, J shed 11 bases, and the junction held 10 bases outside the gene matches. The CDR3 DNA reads TGCGCCAGCAGCCACGCCGGGACAGGGCGATCTGCTTTCTTT. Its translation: CASSHAGTGRSAFF.

CDR3 sequence (DNA): TGTGCCAGCAGCTTTCCAGGTACCGAGCAGTACTTC. It codes for CASSFPGTEQYF. J is TRBJ2-7 and V is TRBV7-9; the D is unclear. This CDR3 contains 12 residues. Trimming stripped 3 bases from V and 6 bases from J, with 9 bases between. Germline CDR1 is SEHNR and CDR2 is FQNEAQ (reference sequence).

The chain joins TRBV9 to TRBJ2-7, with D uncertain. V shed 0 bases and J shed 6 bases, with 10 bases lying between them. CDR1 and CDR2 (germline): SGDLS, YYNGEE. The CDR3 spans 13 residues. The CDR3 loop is CASSVGLTGEQYF. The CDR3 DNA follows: TGTGCCAGCAGCGTAGGCCTTACTGGCGAGCAGTACTTC. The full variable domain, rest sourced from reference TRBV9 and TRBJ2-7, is DSGVTQTPKHLITATGQRVTLRCSPRSGDLSVYWYQQSLDQGLQFLIQYYNGEERAKGNILERFSAQQFPDLHSELNLSSLELGDSALYFCASSVGLTGEQYFGPGTRLTVT.

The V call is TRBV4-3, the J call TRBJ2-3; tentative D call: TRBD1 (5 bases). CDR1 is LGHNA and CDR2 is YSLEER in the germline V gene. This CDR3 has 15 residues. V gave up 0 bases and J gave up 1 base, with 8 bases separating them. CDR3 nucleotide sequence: TGCGCCAGCAGCCAAGACAGGGTGCGCACAGATACGCAGTATTTT. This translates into CASSQDRVRTDTQYF.

The CDR3 DNA reads as TGTGCCAGCAGCTTAAAGACAGGATGGAACACTGAAGCTTTCTTT. The encoded protein is CASSLKTGWNTEAFF. The gene calls are TRBV13 and TRBJ1-1; D is possibly TRBD1 (6 bases). Germline lookup yields CDR1 PRHDT and CDR2 FYEKMQ (reference sequence). V dropped 2 bases and J dropped 1 base, with 11 bases sitting between them. The CDR3 consists of 15 residues.

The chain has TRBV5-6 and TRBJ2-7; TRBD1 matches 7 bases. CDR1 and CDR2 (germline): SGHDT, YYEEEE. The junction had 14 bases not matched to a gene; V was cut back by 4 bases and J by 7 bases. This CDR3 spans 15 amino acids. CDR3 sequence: CASSIGTVRASEQYF. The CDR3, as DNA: TGTGCCAGCAGCATTGGGACAGTCCGGGCGAGTGAGCAGTACTTC.

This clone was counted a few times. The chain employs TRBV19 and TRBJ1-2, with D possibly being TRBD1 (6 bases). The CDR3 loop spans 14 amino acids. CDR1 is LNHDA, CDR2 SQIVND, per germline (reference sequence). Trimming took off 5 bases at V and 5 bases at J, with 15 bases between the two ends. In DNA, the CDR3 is TGTGCCAGTAGTCCCGCAGGGGCATATTATGGCTACACCTTC. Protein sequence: CASSPAGAYYGYTF.